The rows below give T cell receptor beta chains drawn from one sample of a study of T cell responses to AZD1222 COVID-19 vaccine. Profiled with immunoSEQ multiplex PCR; TCRdb holds only in-frame clones, not every one. The sample shows 150,000 to 200,000 clones, roughly nine tenths of them seen only once. The input for sequencing was peripheral blood, taken 28 days after the second AZD1222 dose. Receptor source: an adult who received the AZD1222 COVID-19 vaccine. The CDR3 runs from the conserved cysteine through the conserved F or W. Each record gives: clone size, V gene, J gene, D gene, CDR3 protein, CDR3 DNA. A D gene is named only where the DNA matches it firmly. Size is stated for part of the rows, as once, few or many counts, or as a class when the clone is expanded.

-,TRBV28,TRBJ1-2,TRBD1,CASSSTGTGYGGYTF,TGTGCCAGCTCCTCAACCGGGACAGGATATGGCGGCTACACCTTC
-,TRBV3-1/TRBV3-2,TRBJ2-6,-,CASSQRGEGSGANVLTF,TGTGCCAGCAGCCAACGCGGAGAGGGCTCTGGGGCCAACGTCCTGACTTTC
-,TRBV9,TRBJ2-3,TRBD1,CASSVGGGGTDTQYF,TGTGCCAGCAGCGTAGGAGGGGGCGGCACAGATACGCAGTATTTT
once,TRBV28,TRBJ2-1,-,CASSLVGEKFF,TGTGCCAGCAGTTTAGTGGGCGAAAAGTTCTTC
-,TRBV6-6,TRBJ1-4,-,CASSYREVGEKLFF,TGTGCCAGCAGTTACAGGGAGGTTGGGGAAAAACTGTTTTTT
once,TRBV5-1,TRBJ2-2,TRBD1,CASSPGGSTGELFF,TGCGCCAGCAGTCCAGGGGGCAGCACCGGGGAGCTGTTTTTT
-,TRBV28,TRBJ2-5,-,CASSSSRRVVRETQYF,TGTGCCAGCAGCTCCTCCCGGCGGGTAGTCAGGGAGACCCAGTACTTC
-,TRBV4-2,TRBJ2-7,-,CASSQDRGYEQYF,TGTGCCAGCAGCCAAGATCGCGGCTACGAGCAGTACTTC
-,TRBV5-1,TRBJ1-1,-,CASSRVGGNTEAFF,TGCGCCAGCAGCCGGGTGGGGGGCAACACTGAAGCTTTCTTT
once,TRBV6-2/TRBV6-3,TRBJ2-7,-,CASSYPLAGYSYEQYF,TGTGCCAGCAGTTACCCTCTGGCAGGATACTCCTACGAGCAGTACTTC
-,TRBV7-2,TRBJ1-1,-,CASSPPVNTEAFF,TGTGCCAGCAGCCCCCCAGTTAACACTGAAGCTTTCTTT
-,TRBV4-1,TRBJ2-3,-,CASSQEASASTDTQYF,TGCGCCAGCAGCCAAGAGGCTAGCGCGAGCACAGATACGCAGTATTTT
-,TRBV19,TRBJ1-3,-,CASNYRDLSGNTIYF,TGTGCCAGTAATTACAGGGACCTCTCTGGAAACACCATATATTTT
-,TRBV5-1,TRBJ1-1,TRBD1,CASSFDRDAEAFF,TGCGCCAGCAGTTTCGACAGGGACGCTGAAGCTTTCTTT
-,TRBV5-1,TRBJ1-4,TRBD1,CASSPGQGGNEKLFF,TGCGCCAGCAGCCCCGGACAGGGAGGGAATGAAAAACTGTTTTTT
-,TRBV5-1,TRBJ1-1,TRBD1,CASSSTGTGGTEAFF,TGCGCCAGCAGCTCGACCGGGACAGGGGGCACTGAAGCTTTCTTT
-,TRBV6-2/TRBV6-3,TRBJ1-1,-,CASSYRDTSEAFF,TGTGCCAGCAGTTATCGTGACACTAGTGAAGCTTTCTTT
-,TRBV7-9,TRBJ2-7,TRBD2,CASSPGGTFSYEQYF,TGTGCCAGCAGCCCCGGGGGGACCTTCTCCTACGAGCAGTACTTC
-,TRBV13,TRBJ2-1,-,CASSPTRWGLEDNEQFF,TGTGCCAGCAGCCCTACCCGATGGGGGTTGGAGGACAATGAGCAGTTCTTC
-,TRBV6-6,TRBJ1-1,-,CASVGSTEAFF,TGTGCCAGCGTCGGGAGTACTGAAGCTTTCTTT
-,TRBV5-8,TRBJ2-2,-,CASSLAGGVDTGELFF,TGTGCCAGCAGCTTGGCCGGGGGAGTGGACACCGGGGAGCTGTTTTTT
-,TRBV7-2,TRBJ1-2,TRBD1,CASSRDRGPLGYTF,TGTGCCAGCAGCAGGGACAGGGGACCTCTGGGCTACACCTTC
-,TRBV28,TRBJ2-7,TRBD2,CATTSGAGGPREQYF,TGTGCCACCACCTCCGGGGCGGGAGGGCCTAGGGAGCAGTACTTC
-,TRBV29-1,TRBJ1-2,-,CSVESGVGDGYTF,TGCAGCGTTGAATCCGGGGTTGGGGATGGCTACACCTTC
-,TRBV21-1,TRBJ1-5,-,CASRTRGRRGNQPQHF,TGTGCCAGCAGGACTAGGGGGAGGAGGGGCAATCAGCCCCAGCATTTT
-,TRBV30,TRBJ1-6,-,CAQKGGFDSPFHF,TGTGCCCAAAAGGGTGGGTTCGATTCACCTTTCCACTTT
-,TRBV14,TRBJ1-5,-,CASSQGIGQPQHF,TGTGCCAGCAGCCAAGGTATAGGTCAGCCCCAGCATTTT
-,TRBV18,TRBJ2-1,-,CASSAYSSYNEQFF,TGTGCCAGCTCAGCATACAGCTCCTACAATGAGCAGTTCTTC
once,TRBV18,TRBJ1-4,-,CASSPPSQGGEKLFF,TGTGCCAGCTCACCACCATCACAGGGTGGTGAAAAACTGTTTTTT
-,TRBV18,TRBJ1-1,-,CASSPRLITGGTEAFF,TGTGCCAGCTCCCCAAGACTTATCACGGGGGGGACTGAAGCTTTCTTT
once,TRBV5-1,TRBJ2-2,-,CASSTRDYTGELFF,TGCGCCAGCAGCACCCGGGACTACACCGGGGAGCTGTTTTTT
-,TRBV11-2,TRBJ1-1,-,CASSLDRTPETAFF,TGTGCCAGCAGCTTAGATCGTACCCCCGAGACGGCTTTCTTT
-,TRBV11-1,TRBJ2-1,TRBD2,CASSLGREGRIEQFF,TGTGCCAGCAGCTTAGGGCGGGAGGGCCGAATTGAGCAGTTCTTC
few,TRBV5-6,TRBJ2-7,-,CASRGPPSYEQYF,TGTGCCAGCAGGGGTCCCCCTTCCTACGAGCAGTACTTC
-,TRBV27,TRBJ1-3,-,CASSLKGLGFLSGNTIYF,TGTGCCAGCAGTTTAAAGGGCCTAGGATTCCTTTCTGGAAACACCATATATTTT
-,TRBV4-1,TRBJ2-3,TRBD2,CASSQIPPPTSGGASDTQYF,TGCGCCAGCAGCCAAATCCCACCCCCTACTAGCGGGGGGGCCTCGGATACGCAGTATTTT
once,TRBV6-2/TRBV6-3,TRBJ1-1,TRBD1,CASSYSKDRGLIAFF,TGTGCCAGCAGTTACTCGAAGGACAGGGGGTTGATTGCTTTCTTT
-,TRBV5-5,TRBJ2-2,-,CASSYAGLIGNTGELFF,TGTGCCAGCAGCTACGCGGGACTTATAGGGAACACCGGGGAGCTGTTTTTT
-,TRBV2,TRBJ2-7,-,CAGRARRMYEQYF,TGTGCCGGCCGGGCCCGGCGGATGTACGAGCAGTACTTC
-,TRBV12-3/TRBV12-4,TRBJ1-1,-,CATDRPGHDIIFF,TGTGCCACCGATCGTCCGGGACATGACATAATTTTCTTT
-,TRBV4-1,TRBJ1-4,-,CASREVKGRYEKLFF,TGCGCCAGCAGGGAAGTAAAGGGGCGGTATGAAAAACTGTTTTTT
-,TRBV5-5,TRBJ1-1,TRBD1,CASSKGTGNTEAFF,TGTGCCAGCAGCAAAGGGACAGGGAACACTGAAGCTTTCTTT
-,TRBV6-6,TRBJ2-5,TRBD2,CASKGSGGFQETQYF,TGTGCCAGCAAGGGAAGCGGGGGGTTCCAAGAGACCCAGTACTTC
-,TRBV6-5,TRBJ1-1,-,CASSSRVAEAFF,TGTGCCAGCAGTAGCAGGGTAGCTGAAGCTTTCTTT
-,TRBV6-1,TRBJ1-3,-,CASSESWHAGNTIYF,TGTGCCAGCAGTGAAAGTTGGCATGCTGGAAACACCATATATTTT
-,TRBV6-5,TRBJ1-2,-,CASSYSMGDLGYGYTF,TGTGCCAGCAGTTACTCGATGGGGGATCTGGGCTATGGCTACACCTTC
-,TRBV6-5,TRBJ2-7,TRBD2,CASSVTSGGAYEQYF,TGTGCCAGCAGCGTCACTAGCGGGGGGGCCTACGAGCAGTACTTC
-,TRBV5-6,TRBJ2-7,-,CASSYGYEQYF,TGTGCCAGCAGCTACGGGTACGAGCAGTACTTC
-,TRBV20-1,TRBJ2-1,-,CSATRNEQFF,TGCAGTGCGACGCGCAATGAGCAGTTCTTC
-,TRBV7-2,TRBJ1-5,TRBD1,CASSLARTGSGGYQPQHF,TGTGCCAGCAGCTTAGCGCGGACAGGGAGTGGGGGCTATCAGCCCCAGCATTTT
-,TRBV12-5,TRBJ1-2,-,CASGPDIYYNYGYTF,TGTGCTAGTGGACCTGACATTTATTATAACTATGGCTACACCTTC
-,TRBV27,TRBJ2-3,TRBD2,CASSLGEGVWDTQYF,TGTGCCAGCAGCCTAGGGGAGGGAGTATGGGATACGCAGTATTTT
few,TRBV6-5,TRBJ1-1,TRBD1,CASIDRVRDTEAFF,TGTGCCAGCATCGACAGGGTGAGGGACACTGAAGCTTTCTTT
-,TRBV6-1,TRBJ2-1,TRBD1,CASSDWTGERDEQFF,TGTGCCAGCAGTGATTGGACAGGGGAAAGGGATGAGCAGTTCTTC
-,TRBV15,TRBJ1-6,-,CATRGALGGSYNSPLHF,TGTGCCACCAGGGGGGCCCTTGGGGGCTCCTATAATTCACCCCTCCACTTT
-,TRBV30,TRBJ2-7,TRBD1,CAWSPGTGSYEQYF,TGTGCCTGGAGCCCCGGGACAGGGTCCTACGAGCAGTACTTC
-,TRBV5-1,TRBJ1-1,TRBD1,CASSFNPGGAGTEAFF,TGCGCCAGCAGCTTTAACCCAGGGGGCGCAGGGACTGAAGCTTTCTTT